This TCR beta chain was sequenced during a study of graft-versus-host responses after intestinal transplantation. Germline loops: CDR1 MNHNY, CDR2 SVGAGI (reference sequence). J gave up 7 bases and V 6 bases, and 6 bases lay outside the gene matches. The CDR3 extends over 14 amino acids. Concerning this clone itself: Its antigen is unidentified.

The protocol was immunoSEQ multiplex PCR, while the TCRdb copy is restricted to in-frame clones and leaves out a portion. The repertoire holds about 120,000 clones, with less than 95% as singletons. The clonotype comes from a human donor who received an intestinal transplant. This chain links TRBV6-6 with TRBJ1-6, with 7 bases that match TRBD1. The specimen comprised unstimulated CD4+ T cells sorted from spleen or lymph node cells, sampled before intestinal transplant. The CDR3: CASSPRQGNSPLHF. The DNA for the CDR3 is TGTGCCAGCAGCCCCCGACAGGGCAATTCACCCCTCCACTTT.